Below are 22 T cell receptor beta chains sequenced from a single sample in a study of cytomegalovirus exposure and HLA in healthy donors. The PCR had 60 Vbeta and 13 Jbeta primers. Profiled with immunoSEQ multiplex PCR; TCRdb holds only in-frame clones, not every one. Its table lists about 75,000 clones. The sequencing sample was made of PBMCs. Every receptor here comes from a man between 40 and 49 years old in good health and CMV-seronegative.

V is TRBV27 and J is TRBJ2-1; 10 nucleotides line up with TRBD2. From germline, CDR1 is MNHEY and CDR2 SMNVEV (reference sequence). The J segment lost 7 bases and the V segment lost 6 bases, leaving 6 bases of the junction unmatched. The CDR3 length is 14 residues. CDR3: CASRRSGGANEQFF. In DNA form, the CDR3 reads TGTGCCAGCAGACGGAGCGGGGGGGCGAATGAGCAGTTCTTC.

The chain links TRBV5-4 to TRBJ1-6, with D possibly TRBD1 on 5 matching bases. Trimming shortened V by 1 base and J by 4 bases, and 9 bases separated the two germline ends. There are 15 residues in the CDR3. Germline-derived CDR1 and CDR2 are SGHNT and YYREEE (reference sequence). In DNA, the CDR3 is TGTGCCAGCAGCTTGAAAACAGGTTATAATTCACCCCTCCACTTT. Amino acids: CASSLKTGYNSPLHF.

The CDR3 region is CASSSYAGGSNYGYTF. For the CDR3, the DNA is TGTGCCAGCAGTTCTTATGCAGGGGGCTCAAACTATGGCTACACCTTC. V gene TRBV28 combines with J gene TRBJ1-2; 8 bases fit TRBD1. V was clipped by 4 bases and J by 2 bases; unmatched bases: 9. The length of the CDR3 is 16 residues. Germline V gives CDR1 MDHEN, CDR2 SYDVKM.

The chain recombines TRBV27 with TRBJ2-2; 9 nucleotides agree with TRBD1. V lost 5 bases to trimming and J lost 3 bases; unmatched junction nucleotides: 10. The CDR3 spans 17 residues. CDR1 MNHEY and CDR2 SMNVEV come from the germline V gene (reference sequence). Here the CDR3 DNA reads TGTGCCAGCAGTCCGACCAGGACAGGGGCGGACACCGGGGAGCTGTTTTTT. Translation: CASSPTRTGADTGELFF.

The rearrangement uses TRBV18 and TRBJ2-7; 8 bases are a match to TRBD1. Germline V CDR1 and CDR2: KGHSH, LQKENI. The CDR3 is 13 amino acids. Trimming removed 4 bases from V and 4 bases from J; junction bases left unmatched: 3. The CDR3 loop is CASSLDRGYEQYF. The CDR3 DNA sequence: TGTGCCAGCTCACTAGACAGGGGTTACGAGCAGTACTTC.

The gene calls are TRBV11-1 and TRBJ2-5, with TRBD1 matching 9 bases. The length of the CDR3 is 16 residues. CDR1 and CDR2 (germline): SGHAT, FQDESV (reference sequence). Losses at the gene ends were 4 bases for V and 4 bases for J; bases not matched to a gene: 10. The CDR3 sequence is CASSSPGQGMIETQYF. DNA of the CDR3: TGTGCCAGCAGCTCGCCAGGACAGGGGATGATAGAGACCCAGTACTTC.

The chain combines TRBV6-5 with TRBJ2-7; 10 bases are shared with TRBD1. The CDR3 extends over 13 amino acids. Per the germline V gene, CDR1 is MNHEY and CDR2 is SVGAGI. Losses at the gene ends were 4 bases for V and 5 bases for J; bases not matched to a gene: 2. The CDR3 reads CASSFGQGDEQYF. CDR3 DNA sequence: TGTGCCAGCAGTTTCGGACAGGGGGACGAGCAGTACTTC.

This chain connects TRBV5-1 to TRBJ1-2; no clear D gene. With 5 bases removed from V and 7 bases from J, the gap between germline ends came to 15 bases. Germline V gene sequence: CDR1 SGHRS, CDR2 YFSETQ. The CDR3 spans 13 residues. The CDR3 nucleotides read TGCGCCAGCAGTCTAGATCCAGCTACTGGCTACACCTTC. It is translated as CASSLDPATGYTF.

The gene calls are TRBV7-9 and TRBJ1-5; D gene unclear. Trimming left V 0 bases short and J 0 bases short, with 3 bases between. Germline V gene sequence: CDR1 SEHNR, CDR2 FQNEAQ (reference sequence). This CDR3 region has 14 residues. The CDR3 loop reads CASSLAASNQPQHF. In DNA, the CDR3 is TGTGCCAGCAGCTTAGCGGCTAGCAATCAGCCCCAGCATTTT. The variable domain in full, completed from reference TRBV7-9 and TRBJ1-5, reads DTGVSQNPRHKITKRGQNVTFRCDPISEHNRLYWYRQTLGQGPEFLTYFQNEAQLEKSRLLSDRFSAERPKGSFSTLEIQRTEQGDSAMYLCASSLAASNQPQHFGDGTRLSIL.

The chain carries TRBV28 and TRBJ2-7; no clear D. This CDR3 has 17 amino acids. From germline, CDR1 is MDHEN and CDR2 SYDVKM. The germline V and J ends were trimmed by 3 bases and 1 base, with 19 bases remaining between them. The DNA of the CDR3 is TGTGCCAGCAGTTTTCCGGGTTTTGCATCACAATCCTACGAGCAGTACTTC. It encodes CASSFPGFASQSYEQYF. Full variable domain (remainder filled in from reference TRBV28 and TRBJ2-7): DVKVTQSSRYLVKRTGEKVFLECVQDMDHENMFWYRQDPGLGLRLIYFSYDVKMKEKGDIPEGYSVSREKKERFSLILESASTNQTSMYLCASSFPGFASQSYEQYFGPGTRLTVT.

This rearrangement joins TRBV4-2 to TRBJ1-2, with unresolved D. CDR1 LGHNA and CDR2 YNFKEQ come from the germline V gene. With 7 bases removed from V and 5 bases from J, the gap between germline ends came to 11 bases. The CDR3 has 12 residues. The CDR3 DNA is TGTGCCAGCACCCACGAGAATTATGGCTACACCTTC. Translation gives CASTHENYGYTF.

The chain couples TRBV5-1 to TRBJ1-1; perhaps TRBD1 as D (6 bases). The CDR3 covers 14 residues. From germline, CDR1 is SGHRS and CDR2 YFSETQ. V was pared by 0 bases and J by 5 bases, with 11 bases between. CDR3 DNA: TGCGCCAGCAGCTTGGCCAGGGGCGGAACTGAAGCTTTCTTT. Its translation is CASSLARGGTEAFF.

This chain uses TRBV6-6 with TRBJ1-3, with a tentative D call TRBD1 (6 bases). The CDR3 extends over 13 amino acids. Trimming removed 5 bases at V and 8 bases at J, with 13 bases between. From germline, CDR1 is MNHNY and CDR2 SVGAGI (reference sequence). The CDR3 nucleotides are TGTGCCAGCAGTCCCCGGACAGTCCACACCATATATTTT. The encoded protein is CASSPRTVHTIYF.

The chain carries TRBV4-1 and TRBJ2-7; possible D gene TRBD2, 6 bases. Trimming removed 0 bases at V and 10 bases at J, with 22 bases between. Looked up from germline, CDR1 is MGHRA and CDR2 is YSYEKL. The CDR3 runs to 16 residues. The chain's CDR3 is CASSQEIIRGTPIQYF. The CDR3 bases are TGCGCCAGCAGCCAAGAAATCATACGCGGGACTCCCATACAGTACTTC.

The chain combines TRBV18 with TRBJ2-1; the match to TRBD1 covers 8 bases. CDR3 length: 14 residues. Looked up from germline, CDR1 is KGHSH and CDR2 is LQKENI. V was clipped by 4 bases and J by 3 bases; unmatched bases: 2. CDR3 nucleotide sequence: TGTGCCAGCTCACACGGACAGGGCTACAATGAGCAGTTCTTC. Its translation is CASSHGQGYNEQFF.

The V gene is TRBV10-3, the J gene TRBJ2-3, with 11 nucleotides matching TRBD2. The germline gives CDR1 ENHRY, CDR2 SYGVKD. The CDR3 is 16 residues long. The junction had 5 bases not matched to a gene; V was cut back by 6 bases and J by 0 bases. CDR3 protein: CAIRASGGSSTDTQYF. The DNA of the CDR3 is TGTGCCATCAGGGCTAGCGGGGGGTCTAGCACAGATACGCAGTATTTT.

The chain couples TRBV6-1 to TRBJ1-2; 7 bases map to TRBD1. CDR3 length: 14 amino acids. CDR1 MNHNS and CDR2 SASEGT come from the germline V gene. V dropped 3 bases and J dropped 4; count of bases not matched to a gene: 5. CDR3 amino acids: CASSETGIGYGYTF. CDR3 bases: TGTGCCAGCAGTGAGACAGGGATAGGCTATGGCTACACCTTC.

The rearrangement links TRBV7-2 to TRBJ2-3, with 7 bases that match TRBD2. The CDR3 is made up of 15 amino acids. V lost 0 bases, J lost 7 bases, and 7 bases stayed unmatched. Germline assignment: CDR1 SGHTA and CDR2 FQGNSA. The CDR3 region is CASSLALGGRNTQYF. CDR3 in DNA: TGTGCCAGCAGCTTAGCGCTGGGGGGGAGGAATACGCAGTATTTT.

The rearrangement joins TRBV5-1 to TRBJ2-3; D gene uncertain. This CDR3 spans 13 amino acids. Per germline, CDR1 SGHRS and CDR2 YFSETQ. V was trimmed by 1 base and J by 4 bases, leaving 7 bases between them. The chain's CDR3 is CASSLPSPDTQYF. CDR3 nucleotide sequence: TGCGCCAGCAGCTTGCCTTCCCCAGATACGCAGTATTTT.

The V and J genes are TRBV4-1 and TRBJ1-2; maybe TRBD1 (5 bases). Trimming shortened V by 0 bases and J by 3 bases, and 11 bases separated the two germline ends. This CDR3 is built from 15 residues. In germline, CDR1 is MGHRA, CDR2 YSYEKL. The CDR3 loop is CASSQDATAYYGYTF. DNA of the CDR3: TGCGCCAGCAGCCAAGACGCGACAGCCTACTATGGCTACACCTTC.

The J gene is TRBJ1-2, the V gene TRBV28, with TRBD1 as a possible D gene (6 bases). Germline CDR1 and CDR2: MDHEN and SYDVKM. The CDR3 spans 13 residues. The V and J ends lost 3 bases and 7 bases respectively, with 12 bases between them. CDR3 DNA sequence: TGTGCCAGCAGTTTTACAGGGAGGGTTGGCTACACCTTC. It yields the protein CASSFTGRVGYTF.

V gene TRBV15 combines with J gene TRBJ2-7; 7 bases fit TRBD1. Per the germline V gene, CDR1 is LNHNV and CDR2 is YYDKDF (reference sequence). J lost 3 bases, V lost 1 base, and 12 bases had no gene match. The CDR3 loop spans 17 amino acids. CDR3 residues: CATSRGLKGGILYEQYF. CDR3 DNA: TGTGCCACCAGCAGAGGCCTCAAAGGGGGCATCCTCTACGAGCAGTACTTC.